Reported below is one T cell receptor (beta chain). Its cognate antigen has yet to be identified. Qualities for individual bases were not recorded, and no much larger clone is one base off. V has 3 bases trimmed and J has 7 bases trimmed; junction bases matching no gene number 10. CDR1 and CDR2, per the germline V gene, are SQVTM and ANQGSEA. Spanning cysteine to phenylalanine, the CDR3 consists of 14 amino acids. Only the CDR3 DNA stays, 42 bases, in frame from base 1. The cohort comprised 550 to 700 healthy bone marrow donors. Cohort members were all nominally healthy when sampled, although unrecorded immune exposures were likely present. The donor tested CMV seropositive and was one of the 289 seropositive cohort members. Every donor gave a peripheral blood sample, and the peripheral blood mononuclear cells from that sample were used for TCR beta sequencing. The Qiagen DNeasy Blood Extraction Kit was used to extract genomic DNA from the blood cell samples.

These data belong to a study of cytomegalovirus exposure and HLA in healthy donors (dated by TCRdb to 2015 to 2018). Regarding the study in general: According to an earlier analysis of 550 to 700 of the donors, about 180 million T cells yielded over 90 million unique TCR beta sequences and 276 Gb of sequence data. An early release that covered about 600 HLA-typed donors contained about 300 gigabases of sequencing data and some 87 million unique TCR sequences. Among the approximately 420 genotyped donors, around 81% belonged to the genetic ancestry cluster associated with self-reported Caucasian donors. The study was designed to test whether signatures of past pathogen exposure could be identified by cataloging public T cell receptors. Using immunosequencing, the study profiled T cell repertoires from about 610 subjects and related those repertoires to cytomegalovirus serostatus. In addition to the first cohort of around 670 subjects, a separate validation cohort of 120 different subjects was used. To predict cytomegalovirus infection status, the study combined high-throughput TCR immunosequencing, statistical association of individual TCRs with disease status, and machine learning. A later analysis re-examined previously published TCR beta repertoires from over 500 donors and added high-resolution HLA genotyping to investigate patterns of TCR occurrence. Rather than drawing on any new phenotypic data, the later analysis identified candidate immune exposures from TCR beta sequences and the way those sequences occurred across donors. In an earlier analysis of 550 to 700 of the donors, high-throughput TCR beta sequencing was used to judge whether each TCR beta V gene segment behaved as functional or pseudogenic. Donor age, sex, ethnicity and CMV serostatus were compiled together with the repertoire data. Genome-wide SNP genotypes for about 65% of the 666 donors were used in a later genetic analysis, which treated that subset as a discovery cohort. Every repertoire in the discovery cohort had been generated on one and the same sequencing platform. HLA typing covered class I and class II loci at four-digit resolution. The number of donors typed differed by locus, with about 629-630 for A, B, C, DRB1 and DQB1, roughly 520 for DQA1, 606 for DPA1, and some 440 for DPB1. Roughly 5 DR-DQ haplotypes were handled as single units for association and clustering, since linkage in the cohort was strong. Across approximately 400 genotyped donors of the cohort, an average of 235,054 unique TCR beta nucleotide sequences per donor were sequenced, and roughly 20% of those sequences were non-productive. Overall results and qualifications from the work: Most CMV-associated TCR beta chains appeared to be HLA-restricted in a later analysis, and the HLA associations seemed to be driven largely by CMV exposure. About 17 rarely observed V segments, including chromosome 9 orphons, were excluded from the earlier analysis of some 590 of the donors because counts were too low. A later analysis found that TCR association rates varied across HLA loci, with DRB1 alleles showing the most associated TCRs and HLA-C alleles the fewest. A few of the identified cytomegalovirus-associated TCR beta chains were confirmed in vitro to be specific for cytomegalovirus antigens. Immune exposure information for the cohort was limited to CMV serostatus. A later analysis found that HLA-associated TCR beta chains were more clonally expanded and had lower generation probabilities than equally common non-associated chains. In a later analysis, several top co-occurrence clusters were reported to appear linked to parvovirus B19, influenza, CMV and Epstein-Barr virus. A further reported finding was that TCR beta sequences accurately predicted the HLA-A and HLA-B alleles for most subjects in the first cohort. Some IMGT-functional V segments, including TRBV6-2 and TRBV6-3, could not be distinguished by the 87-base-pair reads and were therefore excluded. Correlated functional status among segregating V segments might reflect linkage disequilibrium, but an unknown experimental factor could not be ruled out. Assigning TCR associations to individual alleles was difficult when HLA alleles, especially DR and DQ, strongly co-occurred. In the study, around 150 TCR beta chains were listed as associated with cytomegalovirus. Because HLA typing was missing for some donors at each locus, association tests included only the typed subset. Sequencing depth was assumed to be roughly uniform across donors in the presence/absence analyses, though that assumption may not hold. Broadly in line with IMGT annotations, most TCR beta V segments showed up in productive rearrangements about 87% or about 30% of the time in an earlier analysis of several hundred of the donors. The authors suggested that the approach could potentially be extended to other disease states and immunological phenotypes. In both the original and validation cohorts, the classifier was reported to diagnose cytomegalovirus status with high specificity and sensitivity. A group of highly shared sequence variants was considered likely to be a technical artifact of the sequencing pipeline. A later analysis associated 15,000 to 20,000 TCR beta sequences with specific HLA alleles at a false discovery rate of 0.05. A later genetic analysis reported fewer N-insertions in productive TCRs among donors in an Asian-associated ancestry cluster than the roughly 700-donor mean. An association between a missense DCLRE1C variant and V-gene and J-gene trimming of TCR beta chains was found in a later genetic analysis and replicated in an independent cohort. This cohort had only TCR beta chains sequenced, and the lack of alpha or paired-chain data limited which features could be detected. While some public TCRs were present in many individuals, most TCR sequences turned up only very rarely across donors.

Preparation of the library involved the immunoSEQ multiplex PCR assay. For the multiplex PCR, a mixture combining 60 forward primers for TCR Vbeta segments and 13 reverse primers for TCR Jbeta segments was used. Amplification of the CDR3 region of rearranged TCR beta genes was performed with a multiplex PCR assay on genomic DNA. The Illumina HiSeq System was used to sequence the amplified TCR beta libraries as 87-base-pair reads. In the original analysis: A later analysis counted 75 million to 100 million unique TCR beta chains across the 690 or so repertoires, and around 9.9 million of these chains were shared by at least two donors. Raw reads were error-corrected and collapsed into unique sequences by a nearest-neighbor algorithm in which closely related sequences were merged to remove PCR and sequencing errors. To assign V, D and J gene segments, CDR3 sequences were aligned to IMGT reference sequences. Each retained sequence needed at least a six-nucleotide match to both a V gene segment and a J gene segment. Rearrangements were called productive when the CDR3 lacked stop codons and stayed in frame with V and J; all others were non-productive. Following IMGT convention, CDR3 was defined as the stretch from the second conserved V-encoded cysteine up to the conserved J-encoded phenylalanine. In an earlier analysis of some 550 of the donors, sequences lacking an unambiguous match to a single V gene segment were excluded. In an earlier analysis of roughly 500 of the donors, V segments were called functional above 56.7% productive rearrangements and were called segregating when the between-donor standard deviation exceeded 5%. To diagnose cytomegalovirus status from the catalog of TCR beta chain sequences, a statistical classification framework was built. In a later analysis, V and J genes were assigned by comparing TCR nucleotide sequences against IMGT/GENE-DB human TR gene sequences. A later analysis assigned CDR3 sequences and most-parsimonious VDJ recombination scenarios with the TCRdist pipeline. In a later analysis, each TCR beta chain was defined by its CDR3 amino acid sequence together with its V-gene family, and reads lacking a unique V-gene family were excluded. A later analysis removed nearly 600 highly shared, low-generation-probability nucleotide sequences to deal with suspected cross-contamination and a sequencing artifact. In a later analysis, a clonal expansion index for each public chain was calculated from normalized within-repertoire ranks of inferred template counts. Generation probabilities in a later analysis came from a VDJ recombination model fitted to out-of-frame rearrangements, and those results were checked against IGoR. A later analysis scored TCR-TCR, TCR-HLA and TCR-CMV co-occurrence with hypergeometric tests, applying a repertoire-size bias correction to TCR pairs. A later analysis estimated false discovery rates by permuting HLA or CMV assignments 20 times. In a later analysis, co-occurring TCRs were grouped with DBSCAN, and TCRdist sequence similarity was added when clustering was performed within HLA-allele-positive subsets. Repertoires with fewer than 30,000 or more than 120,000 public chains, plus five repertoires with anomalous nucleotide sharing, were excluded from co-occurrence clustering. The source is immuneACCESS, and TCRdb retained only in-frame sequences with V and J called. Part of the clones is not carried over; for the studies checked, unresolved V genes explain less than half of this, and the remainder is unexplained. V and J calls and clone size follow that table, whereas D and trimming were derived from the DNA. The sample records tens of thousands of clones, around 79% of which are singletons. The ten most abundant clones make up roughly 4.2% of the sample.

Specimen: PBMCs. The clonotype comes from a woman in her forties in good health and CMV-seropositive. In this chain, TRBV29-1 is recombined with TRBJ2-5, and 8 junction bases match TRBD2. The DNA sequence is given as TGCAGCGTTGAGGAGACTAGCGACGTCGGGACCCAGTACTTC. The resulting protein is CSVEETSDVGTQYF.